This TCR beta chain was retrieved from a study of blood T cell repertoires in COVID-19. The wider study: The United States, Italy and Spain were the sources of the acute and convalescent COVID-19 samples. The analysed material was cDNA or gDNA that came from T cells, B-cell-depleted T cells, or PBMCs.

V was pared by 6 bases and J by 0 bases, with 8 bases between. This CDR3 region has 13 residues. As processed by the authors: Estimates of nucleated cell counts were drawn from the amplification of reference gene primers. TCRdb's copy holds only in-frame clones and misses some; the assay was immunoSEQ multiplex PCR. From that table come the V and J calls and clone size; the DNA was used to work out D and trimming. The sample yields 150,000 to 200,000 clones, 90% seen once. This chain links TRBV12-3 or TRBV12-4 with TRBJ1-2, with D possibly being TRBD1 (6 bases). This clonotype originated in a middle-aged man with acute or convalescent COVID-19. The sample comprised peripheral blood. In DNA, the CDR3 is TGTGCCAGCAGGAGGACAGCTAACTATGGCTACACCTTC. Protein: CASRRTANYGYTF.